The text below deals with one T cell receptor (beta chain). The antigen it binds to is not known. No qualities accompany the bases; no much larger clone lies one base away. The record originates from a study of blood T cell repertoires in COVID-19 (dated by TCRdb to 2018 to 2021). In terms of the full investigation: Samples covering the acute and convalescent phases of COVID-19 were provided by collaborators in the United States, Italy and Spain. Deeply sampled blood TCRbeta repertoires from subjects exposed to, actively infected with, or recovered from COVID-19 were included in the dataset. Sample metadata almost always included a de-identified subject ID, COVID-19 status, age in years and sex. Where available, HLA class I and class II types were obtained from metadata supplied by the sample provider rather than from assay-based typing. The prospective study material was composed of cDNA or gDNA derived from T cells, B-cell-depleted T cells, or PBMCs. A freely available public database, intended as a resource for researchers studying the immune response to SARS-CoV-2, is where the repertoires were released. The samples were drawn from two sources: the first 160 participants of the ongoing ImmuneRACE study, and about 1,300 subjects contributed by 6 global collaborators.

Participants in the prospective study were aged roughly 18 to 100 years, lived in 20 to 25 United States geographic areas, and enrolled through a virtual design. To assign participants to cohorts, the prospective study relied on clinical history that participants themselves reported in a screening survey and a study questionnaire. Recovered participants in ImmuneRACE Cohort 3 were defined as having two consecutive negative NP/OP PCR tests, clearance from a healthcare professional, or resolution of symptoms. Mobile phlebotomists in the prospective study collected whole blood, serum and a nasopharyngeal or oropharyngeal swab from every participant. Participants in the prospective study had the option to provide additional blood draws and questionnaires over a 2-month period. Blood samples from the prospective study were shipped frozen or at room temperature prior to DNA extraction. The immunoSEQ Assay, a bias-controlled multiplex PCR, was used to amplify TCRbeta CDR3 regions from genomic DNA. The authors' pipeline ran thus. The number of nucleated cells in each sample was estimated from the amplification of reference gene primers within the assay. To quantify the absolute abundance of each unique TCRbeta CDR3 rearrangement, sequence reads were collapsed and filtered. For each sample, productive Simpson clonality was calculated by taking the square root of Simpson's diversity index across productive rearrangements. Here the immuneACCESS table is served through TCRdb, limited to in-frame sequences with V and J called. Missing clones are a known gap in these copies; in checked studies unresolved V genes cover under half, and the rest lacks a known reason. That table supplies the V and J calls and clone size; D and trimming were determined from the DNA. The sample table shows 350,000 to 400,000 clones, and more than 75% are seen once. In total, the top ten clones hold about 2.7% of the sample.

V sheds 4 bases and J sheds 2 bases, leaving 17 bases between their ends. From the cysteine through the phenylalanine, the CDR3 covers 16 amino acids. Only CDR3 DNA remains: 48 bases, in frame from the first base. The germline V gene sets CDR1 to SGHRS and CDR2 to YFSETQ. Broad study findings and their caveats: The amount of clinical and demographic metadata varied by source and participant and was provided uncurated.

The chain is made from TRBV5-1 and TRBJ2-3; D gene: possibly TRBD2, on 5 matching bases. This clonotype was obtained from a woman under 40 who had recovered from COVID-19. Sequences were obtained from PBMCs or T cells enriched from blood (not recorded which). The CDR3 protein: CASSPSQRSYTDTQYF. The sequenced DNA: TGCGCCAGCAGCCCGTCCCAGCGGAGTTACACAGATACGCAGTATTTT.